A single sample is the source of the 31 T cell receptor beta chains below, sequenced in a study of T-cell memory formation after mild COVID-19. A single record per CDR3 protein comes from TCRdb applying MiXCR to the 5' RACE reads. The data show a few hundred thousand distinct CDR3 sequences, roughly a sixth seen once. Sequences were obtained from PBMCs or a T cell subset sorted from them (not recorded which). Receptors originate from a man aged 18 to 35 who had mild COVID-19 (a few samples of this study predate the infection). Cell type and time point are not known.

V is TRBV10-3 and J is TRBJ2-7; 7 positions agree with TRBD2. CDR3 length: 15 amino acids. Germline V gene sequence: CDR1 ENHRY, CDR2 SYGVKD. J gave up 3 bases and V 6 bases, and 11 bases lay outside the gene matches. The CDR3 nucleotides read TGTGCCATCAGCGCGTCCGCGGGGGACCACTACGAGCAGTACTTC. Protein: CAISASAGDHYEQYF.

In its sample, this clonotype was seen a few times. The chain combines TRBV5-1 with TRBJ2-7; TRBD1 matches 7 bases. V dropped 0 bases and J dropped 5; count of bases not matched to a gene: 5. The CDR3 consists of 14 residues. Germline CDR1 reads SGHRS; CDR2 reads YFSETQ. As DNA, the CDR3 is TGCGCCAGCAGCTTGGGACAGGGTGGGGACGAGCAGTACTTC. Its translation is CASSLGQGGDEQYF.

The CDR3 bases are TGTGCCAGCAGCCTAGTAAACTATGGCTACACCTTC. This sequence encodes CASSLVNYGYTF. The genes are TRBV12-3 or TRBV12-4 and TRBJ1-2; D remains unclear. This CDR3 has 12 residues. Trimming removed 6 bases at V and 2 bases at J, with 7 bases between.

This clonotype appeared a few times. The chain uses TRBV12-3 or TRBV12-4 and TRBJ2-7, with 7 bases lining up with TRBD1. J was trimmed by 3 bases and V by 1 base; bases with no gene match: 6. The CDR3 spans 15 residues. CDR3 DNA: TGTGCCAGCAGTTTAGACACGGGACAGAACTACGAGCAGTACTTC. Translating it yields CASSLDTGQNYEQYF.

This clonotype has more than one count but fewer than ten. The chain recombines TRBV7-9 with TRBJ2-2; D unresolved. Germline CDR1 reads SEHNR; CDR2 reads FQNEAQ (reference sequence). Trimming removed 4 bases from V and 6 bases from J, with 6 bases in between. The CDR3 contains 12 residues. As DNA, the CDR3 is TGTGCCAGCAGCTCGGCCGCCGGGGAGCTGTTTTTT. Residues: CASSSAAGELFF.

CDR3 amino acids: CASSLQVQANEKLFF. CDR3 DNA: TGTGCCAGCAGCTTACAGGTTCAGGCCAATGAAAAACTGTTTTTT. This chain connects TRBV7-2 to TRBJ1-4; D remains ambiguous. The V gene lost 2 bases and the J gene lost 5 bases, with 12 bases spanning the gap. In germline, CDR1 is SGHTA, CDR2 FQGNSA. The CDR3 totals 15 residues.

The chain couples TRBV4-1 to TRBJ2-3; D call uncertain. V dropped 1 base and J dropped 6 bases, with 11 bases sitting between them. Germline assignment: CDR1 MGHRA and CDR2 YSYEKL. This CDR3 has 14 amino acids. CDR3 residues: CASSQVDFLDTQYF. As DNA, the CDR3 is TGCGCCAGCAGCCAAGTGGATTTCCTGGATACGCAGTATTTT.

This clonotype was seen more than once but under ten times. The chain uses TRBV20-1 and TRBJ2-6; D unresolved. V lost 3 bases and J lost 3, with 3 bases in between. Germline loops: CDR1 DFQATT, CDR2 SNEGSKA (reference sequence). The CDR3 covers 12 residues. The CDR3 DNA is TGCAGTGCTAGGGGTGGGGCCAACGTCCTGACTTTC. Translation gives CSARGGANVLTF.

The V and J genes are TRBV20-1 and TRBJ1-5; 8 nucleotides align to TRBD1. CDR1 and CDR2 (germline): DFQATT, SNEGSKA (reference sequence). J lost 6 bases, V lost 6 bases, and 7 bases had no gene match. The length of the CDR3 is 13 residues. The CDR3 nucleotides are TGCAGTGCCTCTGACAGGGGAGGTCAGCCCCAGCATTTT. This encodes CSASDRGGQPQHF.

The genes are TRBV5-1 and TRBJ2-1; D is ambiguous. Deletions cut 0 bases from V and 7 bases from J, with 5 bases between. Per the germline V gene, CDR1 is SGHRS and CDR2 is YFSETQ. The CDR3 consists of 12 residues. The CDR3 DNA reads TGCGCCAGCAGCTTGGAAAGGAATGAGCAGTTCTTC. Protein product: CASSLERNEQFF.

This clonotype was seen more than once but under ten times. The CDR3 spells CASSQDQEMQYF. The CDR3 region has the DNA TGCGCCAGCAGCCAAGATCAGGAAATGCAGTACTTC. The rearrangement uses TRBV4-3 and TRBJ2-7; D unresolved. The CDR3 length is 12 residues. Germline V lookup: CDR1 LGHNA, CDR2 YSLEER. Trimming stripped 0 bases from V and 9 bases from J, with 9 bases between.

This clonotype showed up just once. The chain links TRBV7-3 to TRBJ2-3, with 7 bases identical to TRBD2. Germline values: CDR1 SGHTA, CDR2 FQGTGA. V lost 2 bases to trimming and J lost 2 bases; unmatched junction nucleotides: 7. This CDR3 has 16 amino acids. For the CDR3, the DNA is TGTGCCAGCAGCTTATTTGGCGGGGGAATCACAGATACGCAGTATTTT. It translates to CASSLFGGGITDTQYF.

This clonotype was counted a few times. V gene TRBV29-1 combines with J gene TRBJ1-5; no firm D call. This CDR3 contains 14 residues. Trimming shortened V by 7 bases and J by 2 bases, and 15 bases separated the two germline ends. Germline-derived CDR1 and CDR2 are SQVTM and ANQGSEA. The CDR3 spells CSAVDREGNQPQHF. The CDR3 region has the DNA TGCAGCGCCGTTGATAGGGAGGGCAATCAGCCCCAGCATTTT.

The CDR3 loop reads CASSPETSFPPGRQYF. The CDR3 coding sequence is TGTGCCAGCAGCCCTGAGACTAGCTTCCCCCCGGGTAGGCAGTATTTT. The V call is TRBV4-2, the J call TRBJ2-3; the match to TRBD2 covers 7 bases. The CDR3 totals 16 residues. Germline CDR1 LGHNA, CDR2 YNFKEQ. The J segment lost 11 bases and the V segment lost 4 bases, leaving 18 bases of the junction unmatched.

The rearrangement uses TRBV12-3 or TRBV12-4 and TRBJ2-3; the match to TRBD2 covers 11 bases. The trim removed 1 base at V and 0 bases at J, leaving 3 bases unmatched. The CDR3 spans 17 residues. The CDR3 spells CASSLVTSGVSTDTQYF. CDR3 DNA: TGTGCCAGCAGTTTAGTGACTAGCGGGGTTAGCACAGATACGCAGTATTTT.

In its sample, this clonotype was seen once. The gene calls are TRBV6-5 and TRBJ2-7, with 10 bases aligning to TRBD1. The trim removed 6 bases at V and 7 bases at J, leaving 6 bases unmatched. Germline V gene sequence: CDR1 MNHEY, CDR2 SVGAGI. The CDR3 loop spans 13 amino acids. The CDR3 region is CASRLPGQGEQYF. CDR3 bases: TGTGCCAGCAGACTTCCGGGACAGGGGGAGCAGTACTTC.

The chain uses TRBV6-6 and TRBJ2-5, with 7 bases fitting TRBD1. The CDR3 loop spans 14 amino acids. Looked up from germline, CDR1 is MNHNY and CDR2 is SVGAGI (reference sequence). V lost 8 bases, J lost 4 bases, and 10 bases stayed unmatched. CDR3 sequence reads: CASLGTGVSETQYF. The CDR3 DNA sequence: TGTGCCAGCCTCGGAACAGGGGTTTCAGAGACCCAGTACTTC.

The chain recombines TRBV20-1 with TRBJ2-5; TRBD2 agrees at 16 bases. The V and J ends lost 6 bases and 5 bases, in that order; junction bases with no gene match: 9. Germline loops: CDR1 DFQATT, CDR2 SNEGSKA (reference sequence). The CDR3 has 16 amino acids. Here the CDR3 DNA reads TGCAGTGCCCGCGGGACTAGCGGGGGGGCCGGGGAGACCCAGTACTTC. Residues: CSARGTSGGAGETQYF.

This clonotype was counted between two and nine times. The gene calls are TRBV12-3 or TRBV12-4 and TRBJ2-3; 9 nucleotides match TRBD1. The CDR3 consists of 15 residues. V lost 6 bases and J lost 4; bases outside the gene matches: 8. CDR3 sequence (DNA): TGTGCCAGCAGGTCCGGGACAGGGTTTGCAGATACGCAGTATTTT. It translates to CASRSGTGFADTQYF.

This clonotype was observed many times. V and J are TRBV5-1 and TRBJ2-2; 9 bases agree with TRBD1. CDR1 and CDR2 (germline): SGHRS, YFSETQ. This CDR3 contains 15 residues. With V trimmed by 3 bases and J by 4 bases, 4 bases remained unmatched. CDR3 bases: TGCGCCAGCAGCTCGGGACAGGGAGTCACCGGGGAGCTGTTTTTT. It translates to CASSSGQGVTGELFF.

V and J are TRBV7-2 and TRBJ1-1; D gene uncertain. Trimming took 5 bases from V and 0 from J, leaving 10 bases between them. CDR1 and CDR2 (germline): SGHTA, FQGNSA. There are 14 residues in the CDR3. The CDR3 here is CASSIRIMNTEAFF. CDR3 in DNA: TGTGCCAGCAGCATCAGAATCATGAACACTGAAGCTTTCTTT. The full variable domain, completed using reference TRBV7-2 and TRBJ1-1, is GAGVSQSPSNKVTEKGKDVELRCDPISGHTALYWYRQSLGQGLEFLIYFQGNSAPDKSGLPSDRFSAERTGGSVSTLTIQRTQQEDSAVYLCASSIRIMNTEAFFGQGTRLTVV.

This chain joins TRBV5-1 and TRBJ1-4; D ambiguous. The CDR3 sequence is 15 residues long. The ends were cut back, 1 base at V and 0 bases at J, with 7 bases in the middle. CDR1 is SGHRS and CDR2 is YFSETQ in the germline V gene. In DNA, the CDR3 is TGCGCCAGCAGCTTGTGGGCAGCAACTAATGAAAAACTGTTTTTT. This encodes CASSLWAATNEKLFF. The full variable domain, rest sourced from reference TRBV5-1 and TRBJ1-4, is KAGVTQTPRYLIKTRGQQVTLSCSPISGHRSVSWYQQTPGQGLQFLFEYFSETQRNKGNFPGRFSGRQFSNSRSEMNVSTLELGDSALYLCASSLWAATNEKLFFGSGTQLSVL.

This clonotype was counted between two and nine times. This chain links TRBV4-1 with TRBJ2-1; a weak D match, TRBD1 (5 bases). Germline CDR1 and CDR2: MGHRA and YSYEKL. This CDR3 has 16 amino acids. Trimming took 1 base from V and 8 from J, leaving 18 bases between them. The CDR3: CASSQVGQGKMDEQFF. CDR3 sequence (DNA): TGCGCCAGCAGCCAAGTTGGGCAGGGTAAAATGGATGAGCAGTTCTTC.

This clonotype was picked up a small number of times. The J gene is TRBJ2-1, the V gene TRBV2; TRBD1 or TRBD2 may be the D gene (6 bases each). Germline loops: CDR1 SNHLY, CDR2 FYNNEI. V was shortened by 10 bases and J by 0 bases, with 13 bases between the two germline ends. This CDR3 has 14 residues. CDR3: CANRRGRSYNEQFF. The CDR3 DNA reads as TGTGCCAACAGACGGGGGCGCTCCTACAATGAGCAGTTCTTC. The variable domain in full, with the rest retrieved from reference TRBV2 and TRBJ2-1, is EPEVTQTPSHQVTQMGQEVILRCVPISNHLYFYWYRQILGQKVEFLVSFYNNEISEKSEIFDDQFSVERPDGSNFTLKIRSTKLEDSAMYFCANRRGRSYNEQFFGPGTRLTVL.

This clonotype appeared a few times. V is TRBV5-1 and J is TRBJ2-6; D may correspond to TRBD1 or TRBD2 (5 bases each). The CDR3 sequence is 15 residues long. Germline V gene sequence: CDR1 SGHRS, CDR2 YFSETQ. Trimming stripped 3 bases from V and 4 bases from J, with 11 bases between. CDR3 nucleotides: TGCGCCAGCAGCTCGGCCGGGGCGGGGGCCAACGTCCTGACTTTC. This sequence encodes CASSSAGAGANVLTF.

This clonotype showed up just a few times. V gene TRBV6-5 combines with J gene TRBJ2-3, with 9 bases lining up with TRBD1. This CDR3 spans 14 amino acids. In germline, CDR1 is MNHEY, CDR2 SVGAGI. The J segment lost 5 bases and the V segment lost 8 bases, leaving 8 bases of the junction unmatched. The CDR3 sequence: CASGNRGLGDTQYF. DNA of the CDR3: TGTGCCAGCGGAAACAGGGGGCTTGGAGATACGCAGTATTTT.

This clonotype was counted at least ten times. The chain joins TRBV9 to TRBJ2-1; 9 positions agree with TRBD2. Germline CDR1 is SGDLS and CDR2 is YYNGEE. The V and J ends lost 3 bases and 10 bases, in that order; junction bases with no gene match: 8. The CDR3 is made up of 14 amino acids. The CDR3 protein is CASSATGLAGEQFF. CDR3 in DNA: TGTGCCAGCAGCGCAACGGGACTAGCCGGGGAGCAGTTCTTC.

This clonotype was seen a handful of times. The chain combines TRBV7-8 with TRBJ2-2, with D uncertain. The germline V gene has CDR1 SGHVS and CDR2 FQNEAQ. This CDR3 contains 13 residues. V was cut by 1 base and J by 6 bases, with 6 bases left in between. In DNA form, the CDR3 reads TGTGCCAGCAGCTTAGTGGGTTCCGGGGAGCTGTTTTTT. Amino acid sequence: CASSLVGSGELFF.

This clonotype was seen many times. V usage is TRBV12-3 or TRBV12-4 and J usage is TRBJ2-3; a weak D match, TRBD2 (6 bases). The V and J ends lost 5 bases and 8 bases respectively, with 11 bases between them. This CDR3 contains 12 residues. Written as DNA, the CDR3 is TGTGCCAGCAGTCCCCAGCGGGCTACGCAGTATTTT. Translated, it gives CASSPQRATQYF.

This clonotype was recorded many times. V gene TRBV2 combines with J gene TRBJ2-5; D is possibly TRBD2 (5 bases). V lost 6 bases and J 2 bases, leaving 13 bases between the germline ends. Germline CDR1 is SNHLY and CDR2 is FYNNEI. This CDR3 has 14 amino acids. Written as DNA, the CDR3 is TGTGCCAGCAGCCGACTAACACCACAAGAGACCCAGTACTTC. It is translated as CASSRLTPQETQYF.

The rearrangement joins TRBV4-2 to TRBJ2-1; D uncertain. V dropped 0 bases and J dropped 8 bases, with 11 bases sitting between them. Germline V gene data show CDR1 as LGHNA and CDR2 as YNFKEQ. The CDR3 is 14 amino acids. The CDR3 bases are TGTGCCAGCAGCCAAGATAAGCCTCTCCATGAGCAGTTCTTC. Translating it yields CASSQDKPLHEQFF.